These T cell receptor beta chains were read from a single sample in a study of Ad26.COV2.S vaccination and SARS-CoV-2 variants. Produced via immunoSEQ multiplex PCR; TCRdb's table is partial and in-frame only. The sample consists of about half a million clones, approximately 90% of them appearing once. Specimen: peripheral blood, collected in a trial of Ad26.COV2.S vaccine versus placebo. The receptors stem from a person between 18 and 60 years old who received the Ad26.COV2.S COVID-19 vaccine or a placebo. Both conserved end residues are trimmed from each CDR3.

V: TRBV19; J: TRBJ2-5; length: 12; CDR3: ASSIRQNQETQY
V: TRBV11-2; J: TRBJ2-7; length: 13; CDR3: ASSIRTSGDYEQY
V: TRBV25-1; J: TRBJ1-1; length: 15; CDR3: ASSKVLIQGLGTEAF
V: TRBV9; J: TRBJ2-5; length: 13; CDR3: ASSLGISELGTQY
V: TRBV6-5; J: TRBJ2-1; length: 9; CDR3: ASSRYNEQF
V: TRBV5-8; J: TRBJ2-7; length: 13; CDR3: ASSLARPSSYEQY
V: TRBV7-9; J: TRBJ2-1; length: 9; CDR3: ASSAYGEQF
V: TRBV14; J: TRBJ1-1; length: 13; CDR3: ASSQGPGGSTEAF
V: TRBV13; J: TRBJ2-3; length: 9; CDR3: ASSLGIAQY
V: TRBV28; J: TRBJ2-1; length: 15; CDR3: ASSLSLDAGSRGEQF
V: TRBV18; J: TRBJ1-3; length: 13; CDR3: ASSWEKTGGNTIY
V: TRBV2; J: TRBJ2-2; length: 13; CDR3: ASSDNLPSTGELF
V: TRBV29-1; J: TRBJ2-1; length: 11; CDR3: SLTQGSYNEQF
V: TRBV19; J: TRBJ1-2; length: 10; CDR3: ASSIYDYGYT
V: TRBV24-1; J: TRBJ2-7; length: 12; CDR3: ATSDPRDSDEQY
V: TRBV7-9; J: TRBJ2-1; length: 12; CDR3: ASSLDPSYNEQF
V: TRBV7-3; J: TRBJ2-2; length: 16; CDR3: ASSLNGLAGSNTGELF
V: TRBV2; J: TRBJ1-1; length: 9; CDR3: ASDRAYPPF
V: TRBV18; J: TRBJ1-1; length: 11; CDR3: ASSWGRDTEAF
V: TRBV28; J: TRBJ1-4; length: 14; CDR3: ASSPGTGGRGEKLF
V: TRBV5-4; J: TRBJ1-5; length: 13; CDR3: ASSADRGSNQPQH
V: TRBV30; J: TRBJ1-2; length: 11; CDR3: AWSVQGGYGYT
V: TRBV7-2; J: TRBJ1-3; length: 14; CDR3: ASSQALLGEGNTIY
V: TRBV25-1; J: TRBJ2-7; length: 10; CDR3: ATRTGSYEQY
V: TRBV19; J: TRBJ2-3; length: 14; CDR3: ASSIGAVKGTDTQY
V: TRBV6-2/TRBV6-3; J: TRBJ1-1; length: 14; CDR3: ASSYSRTGMNTEAF
V: TRBV7-3; J: TRBJ2-3; length: 14; CDR3: ASSLNAPTSADTQY
V: TRBV2; J: TRBJ1-1; length: 12; CDR3: ASSEWVENTEAF
V: TRBV4-1; J: TRBJ2-5; length: 14; CDR3: ASSQDRLAIIETQY
V: TRBV19; J: TRBJ2-3; length: 16; CDR3: ASSIAKASGWFTDTQY
V: TRBV2; J: TRBJ2-7; length: 10; CDR3: ASSEMAYEQY
V: TRBV28; J: TRBJ2-3; length: 13; CDR3: ASFRGGVPPDTQY
V: TRBV12-3/TRBV12-4; J: TRBJ1-1; length: 11; CDR3: ASRRQRNTEAF
V: TRBV2; J: TRBJ1-5; length: 11; CDR3: ASRRDTGQPQH
V: TRBV19; J: TRBJ1-5; length: 13; CDR3: ASSMQGVGNQPQH
V: TRBV30; J: TRBJ2-1; length: 11; CDR3: AWTGRVANEQF
V: TRBV5-6; J: TRBJ1-6; length: 9; CDR3: ASSLEGPLH
V: TRBV6-6; J: TRBJ2-6; length: 13; CDR3: ASSGRYSGANVLT
V: TRBV7-9; J: TRBJ2-4; length: 14; CDR3: ASSQGTSGSRDIQY
V: TRBV4-2; J: TRBJ2-6; length: 17; CDR3: ASSQEKSGTFSGANVLT
V: TRBV7-9; J: TRBJ2-7; length: 12; CDR3: ASSLSAGSYEQY
V: TRBV30; J: TRBJ1-1; length: 13; CDR3: AWSIMRAGDTEAF
V: TRBV6-4; J: TRBJ1-2; length: 14; CDR3: ASSDIRDSHNYGYT
V: TRBV6-5; J: TRBJ1-6; length: 13; CDR3: ASSYRQLYNSPLH
V: TRBV6-5; J: TRBJ2-7; length: 10; CDR3: ASRTAAGEQY